These 8 T cell receptor beta chains originate from one sample sequenced in a study of blood T cell repertoires in COVID-19. TCRdb's table, derived via immunoSEQ multiplex PCR, lists solely in-frame clones and lacks some. Here the sample spans more than 45,000 clones, about 80% being singletons. The material sequenced was peripheral blood. These receptors were taken from a human donor in a cohort sampled during active COVID-19.

This clone was found once. The chain recombines TRBV6-6 with TRBJ2-1; 13 nucleotides match TRBD2. The CDR3 sequence is 15 residues long. The ends lost 4 bases at V and 14 bases at J; junction bases unmatched: 11. CDR1 MNHNY and CDR2 SVGAGI come from the germline V gene (reference sequence). CDR3: CASSSPGLAGRREFF. As DNA, the CDR3 is TGTGCCAGCAGTTCGCCGGGACTAGCGGGGCGTCGGGAGTTCTTC.

The chain recombines TRBV30 with TRBJ2-1, with a tentative D call TRBD2 (7 bases). In germline, CDR1 is GTSNPN, CDR2 SVGIG (reference sequence). With 2 bases removed from V and 9 bases from J, the gap between germline ends came to 20 bases. The CDR3 extends over 15 amino acids. In DNA form, the CDR3 reads TGTGCCTGGAGTTGGGGGCTAGCGGTAGGGGCTGAGCAGTTCTTC. Translation: CAWSWGLAVGAEQFF.

V gene TRBV5-1 combines with J gene TRBJ2-3; 8 bases map to TRBD2. The CDR3 is made up of 17 amino acids. The germline gives CDR1 SGHRS, CDR2 YFSETQ. V trimming: 0 bases; J trimming: 0 bases; junction bases outside the gene matches: 6. CDR3 coding DNA: TGCGCCAGCAGCTTGGAATCGTCTAGCGGGAGCACAGATACGCAGTATTTT. Its protein is CASSLESSSGSTDTQYF.

The chain links TRBV11-2 to TRBJ1-3; D call uncertain. V dropped 5 bases and J dropped 0 bases, with 17 bases sitting between them. Germline V gene data show CDR1 as SGHAT and CDR2 as FQNNGV. There are 17 residues in the CDR3. Here the CDR3 DNA reads TGTGCCAGCAGCCCCACCGGGAGGCCACGCTCTGGAAACACCATATATTTT. Amino acids: CASSPTGRPRSGNTIYF.

The J gene is TRBJ2-2, the V gene TRBV7-2; D unclear. V was shortened by 5 bases and J by 4 bases, with 8 bases between the two germline ends. Germline lookup yields CDR1 SGHTA and CDR2 FQGNSA. The CDR3 spans 13 residues. In DNA, the CDR3 is TGTGCCAGCAGCCAAGCCGGCACCGGGGAGCTGTTTTTT. This sequence encodes CASSQAGTGELFF.

This rearrangement joins TRBV18 to TRBJ2-7; TRBD2 might be the D (5 bases). This CDR3 region has 15 residues. Trimming took off 3 bases at V and 5 bases at J, with 17 bases between the two ends. CDR1 KGHSH and CDR2 LQKENI come from the germline V gene. CDR3 bases: TGTGCCAGCTCACCCCGGGTTTCAGGAGGCCACGAGCAGTACTTC. Its protein product is CASSPRVSGGHEQYF.

J is TRBJ2-5 and V is TRBV7-6, with TRBD2 matching over 7 bases. The CDR3 length is 15 residues. V lost 1 base, J lost 5 bases, and 7 bases stayed unmatched. Per germline, CDR1 SGHVS and CDR2 FNYEAQ. DNA for the CDR3: TGTGCCAGCAGCTTAGTCACTAGCGAGAAGGAGACCCAGTACTTC. This translates into CASSLVTSEKETQYF.

There are a few counts of this clone. The DNA of the CDR3 is TGTGCCAGCAGCTTAGAACCGCAGGGGCTCTACGAGCAGTACTTC. As protein: CASSLEPQGLYEQYF. The chain has TRBV7-6 and TRBJ2-7; D is perhaps TRBD1 (6 bases). The V gene lost 1 base and the J gene lost 3 bases, with 13 bases spanning the gap. CDR3 length: 15 residues. The V gene's germline CDR1 is SGHVS and CDR2 FNYEAQ.